Included here is one TCR beta chain sequence, with context. Deletions cut 0 bases from V and 8 bases from J, with 15 bases between. Germline lookup yields CDR1 SGHDT and CDR2 YYEEEE. This CDR3 region has 15 residues. As originally analysed: Reference gene primers were amplified, and this amplification served to estimate nucleated cell counts. The assay was immunoSEQ multiplex PCR, and TCRdb's table has in-frame clones only and misses some. V and J calls and clone size are those listed in that table; D and trimming were worked out from the DNA. Of 110,000 or so clones listed, roughly 85% are singletons. This entry comes from a study of blood T cell repertoires in COVID-19.

This sequence originates from a human donor in a cohort sampled during active COVID-19. Sequenced: peripheral blood. This chain joins TRBV5-6 and TRBJ2-1; weak D call: TRBD2 (6 bases). CDR3 region: CASSLAGARGDEQFF. The CDR3 DNA sequence: TGTGCCAGCAGCTTGGCGGGAGCTAGAGGGGATGAGCAGTTCTTC.